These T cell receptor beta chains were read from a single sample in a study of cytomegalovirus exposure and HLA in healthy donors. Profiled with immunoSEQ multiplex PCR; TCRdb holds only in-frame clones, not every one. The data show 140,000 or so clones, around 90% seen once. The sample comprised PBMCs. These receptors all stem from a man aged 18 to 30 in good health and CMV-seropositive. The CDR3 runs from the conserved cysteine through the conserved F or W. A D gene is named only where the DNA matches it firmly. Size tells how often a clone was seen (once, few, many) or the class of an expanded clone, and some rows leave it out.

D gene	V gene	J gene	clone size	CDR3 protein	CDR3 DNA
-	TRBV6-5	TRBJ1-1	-	CASSYSQVGTEAFF	TGTGCCAGCAGTTACTCCCAGGTTGGTACTGAAGCTTTCTTT
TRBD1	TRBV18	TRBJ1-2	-	CASSLLSTGDYGYTF	TGTGCCAGCTCACTACTGTCGACAGGGGACTATGGCTACACCTTC
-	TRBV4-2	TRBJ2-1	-	CASSPEGRGPWNEQFF	TGTGCCAGCAGCCCCGAGGGGCGGGGTCCTTGGAATGAGCAGTTCTTC
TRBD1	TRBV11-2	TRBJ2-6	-	CASSRDSSGANVLTF	TGTGCCAGCAGCCGGGACAGCTCTGGGGCCAACGTCCTGACTTTC
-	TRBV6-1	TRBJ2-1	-	CASSEGWTISYNEQFF	TGTGCCAGCAGTGAAGGGTGGACAATCTCCTACAATGAGCAGTTCTTC
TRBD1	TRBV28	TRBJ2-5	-	CASRHRTGQETQYF	TGTGCCAGCAGGCACCGGACAGGACAAGAGACCCAGTACTTC
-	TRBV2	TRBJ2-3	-	CASSEGRDTQYF	TGTGCCAGCAGTGAGGGGCGCGATACGCAGTATTTT
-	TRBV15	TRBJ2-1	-	CATSRDRETSWNEQFF	TGTGCCACCAGCAGAGATCGGGAGACTAGTTGGAATGAGCAGTTCTTC
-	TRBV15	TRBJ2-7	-	CATSRDTYEQYF	TGTGCCACCTCTCGGGATACCTACGAGCAGTACTTC
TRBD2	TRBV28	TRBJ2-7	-	CASSLTSGSRPYEQYF	TGTGCCAGCAGTTTGACTAGCGGGTCACGCCCCTACGAGCAGTACTTC
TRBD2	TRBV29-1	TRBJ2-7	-	CSVYGLAGSYEQYF	TGCAGCGTTTACGGACTAGCGGGGAGTTACGAGCAGTACTTC
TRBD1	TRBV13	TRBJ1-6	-	CASSSRDRGLSPLHF	TGTGCCAGCAGCTCGAGGGACAGGGGGCTTTCACCCCTCCACTTT
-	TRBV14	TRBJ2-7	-	CASSQDPSGGNEQYF	TGTGCCAGCAGCCAAGATCCCTCCGGGGGTAACGAGCAGTACTTC
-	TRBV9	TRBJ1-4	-	CASSVGEVALNEKLFF	TGTGCCAGCAGCGTAGGGGAGGTTGCCTTAAATGAAAAACTGTTTTTT
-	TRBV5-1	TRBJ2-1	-	CASTSEVNEQFF	TGCGCCAGCACCTCCGAGGTCAATGAGCAGTTCTTC
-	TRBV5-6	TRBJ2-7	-	CASSFRGSGSYEQYF	TGTGCCAGCAGCTTTCGAGGGAGTGGCTCCTACGAGCAGTACTTC
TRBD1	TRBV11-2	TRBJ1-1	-	CASTQTGRGTEAFF	TGTGCCAGCACCCAGACAGGGAGAGGGACTGAAGCTTTCTTT
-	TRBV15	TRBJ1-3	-	CATSVADIRGNTIYF	TGTGCCACCAGCGTCGCCGACATTCGAGGAAACACCATATATTTT
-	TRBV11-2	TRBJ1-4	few	CASSPRGTNEKLFF	TGTGCCAGCAGCCCCCGGGGGACTAATGAAAAACTGTTTTTT
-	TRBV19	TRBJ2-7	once	CASRGQSLYEQYF	TGTGCCAGTAGGGGCCAGTCCCTTTACGAGCAGTACTTC
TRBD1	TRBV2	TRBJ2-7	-	CASIKSGTGQHEQYF	TGTGCCAGCATCAAATCCGGGACAGGGCAACACGAGCAGTACTTC
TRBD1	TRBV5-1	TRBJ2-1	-	CASSLAPRDRVGNEQFF	TGCGCCAGCAGCTTGGCCCCCCGGGACAGGGTCGGGAATGAGCAGTTCTTC
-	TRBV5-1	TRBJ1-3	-	CASSFFSPGESSGNTIYF	TGCGCCAGCAGCTTTTTCTCCCCCGGTGAAAGCTCTGGAAACACCATATATTTT
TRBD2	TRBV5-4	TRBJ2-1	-	CASSLSGGALNNEQFF	TGTGCCAGCAGCTTATCCGGGGGGGCTCTCAACAATGAGCAGTTCTTC
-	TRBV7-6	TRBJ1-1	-	CASSAGLSHTEAFF	TGTGCCAGCAGCGCCGGACTTTCCCACACTGAAGCTTTCTTT
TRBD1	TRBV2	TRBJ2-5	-	CASRDRDGIETQYF	TGTGCCAGCAGGGACAGGGACGGTATAGAGACCCAGTACTTC
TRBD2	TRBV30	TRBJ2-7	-	CAWSRGVEQYF	TGTGCCTGGAGCCGGGGGGTCGAGCAGTACTTC
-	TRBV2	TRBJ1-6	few	CASRQHVGSPLHF	TGTGCCAGCAGACAGCATGTAGGATCACCCCTCCACTTT
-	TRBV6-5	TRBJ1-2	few	CASSYGAPQGGYTF	TGTGCCAGCAGTTACGGGGCTCCCCAAGGGGGCTACACCTTC
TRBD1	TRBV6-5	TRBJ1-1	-	CASSYDRVNTEAFF	TGTGCCAGCAGTTACGACAGGGTGAACACTGAAGCTTTCTTT
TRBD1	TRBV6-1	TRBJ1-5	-	CASSEEKQGIQPQHF	TGTGCCAGCAGTGAAGAAAAACAGGGGATTCAGCCCCAGCATTTT
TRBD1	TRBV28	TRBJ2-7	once	CASSLSPGQGAYEQYF	TGTGCCAGCAGTTTATCTCCGGGACAGGGAGCTTACGAGCAGTACTTC